This TCR beta chain derives from a study of blood T cell repertoires in COVID-19. In the authors' methods: Quantification of nucleated cells was approximated via reference gene primer amplification. The protocol was immunoSEQ multiplex PCR, while the TCRdb copy is restricted to in-frame clones and leaves out a portion. The DNA was the basis for D and trimming; V, J and clone size are from that table. This table holds tens of thousands of clones, under 85% found once. Per germline, CDR1 SGHRS and CDR2 YFSETQ. V was clipped by 2 bases and J by 8 bases, with 29 bases between them. The CDR3 contains 19 residues. This clone was found once.

The clonotype was recovered from a woman aged 50 to 65 with acute or convalescent COVID-19. The sample comprised peripheral blood. The rearrangement joins TRBV5-1 to TRBJ2-1; TRBD2 is a possible D gene (6 bases). The CDR3 DNA reads as TGCGCCAGCAGCTTTGTACCGCCCAGTAGAGGAGGGGCAAGATATGAGCAGTTCTTC. Translated, it gives CASSFVPPSRGGARYEQFF.